Presented here are 16 T cell receptor beta chains from one specimen sequenced in a study of a mutant IDH1 vaccine in newly diagnosed glioma. TCRdb's copy holds only in-frame clones and misses some; the assay was immunoSEQ multiplex PCR. The table lists over 55,000 clones, around 80% of them singletons. Sample time point: week 23, last vaccination. All doses held 300 ug of mutant IDH1 20-mer peptide, with topical imiquimod. These TCRs' antigens remain unknown. The specimen comprised PBMCs, sampled from a glioma patient whose treatment included an IDH1 peptide vaccine. The receptors were sampled from a woman aged 40 to 50 with glioma. Some clones in this sample may be carry-over from other donors' samples.

V usage is TRBV5-1 and J usage is TRBJ1-1; tentative D call: TRBD1 (5 bases). The V and J ends lost 4 bases and 1 base respectively, with 8 bases between them. The CDR3 length is 13 residues. Germline lookup yields CDR1 SGHRS and CDR2 YFSETQ. The CDR3 bases are TGCGCCAGCAGCGAAGGGACGAACACTGAAGCTTTCTTT. This codes for CASSEGTNTEAFF.

This chain links TRBV5-8 with TRBJ1-2; D is undetermined. Trimming stripped 0 bases from V and 4 bases from J, with 10 bases between. This CDR3 contains 14 residues. CDR1 is SGHTS, CDR2 YDEGEE, per germline. CDR3 bases: TGTGCCAGCAGCTTGGTATTGGGAATCTATGGCTACACCTTC. This encodes CASSLVLGIYGYTF.

The rearrangement joins TRBV29-1 to TRBJ1-2; 7 nucleotides agree with TRBD1. The CDR3 covers 14 residues. After removal of 3 bases from V and 5 bases from J, the junction contained 9 bases not matched to a gene. Germline assignment: CDR1 SQVTM and CDR2 ANQGSEA. The CDR3 DNA sequence: TGCAGCGTTGAGTCAAACAGGGGTGCGTATGGCTACACCTTC. Protein: CSVESNRGAYGYTF.

This clone was detected once. The V call is TRBV18, the J call TRBJ1-5; D is unresolved. Trimming cost V 0 bases and J 3 bases, with 21 bases left between them. The length of the CDR3 is 19 residues. CDR1 is KGHSH, CDR2 LQKENI, per germline. The CDR3 protein is CASSPPVAFSNGPNQPQHF. CDR3 sequence (DNA): TGTGCCAGCTCACCACCGGTCGCCTTTTCAAACGGCCCCAATCAGCCCCAGCATTTT. Combining the CDR3 with reference TRBV18 and TRBJ1-5 gives the whole variable domain NAGVMQNPRHLVRRRGQEARLRCSPMKGHSHVYWYRQLPEEGLKFMVYLQKENIIDESGMPKERFSAEFPKEGPSILRIQQVVRGDSAAYFCASSPPVAFSNGPNQPQHFGDGTRLSIL.

J is TRBJ2-3 and V is TRBV7-2, with TRBD2 identical over 14 bases. With V trimmed by 2 bases and J by 1 base, 2 bases remained unmatched. Germline V CDR1 and CDR2: SGHTA, FQGNSA. This CDR3 contains 17 residues. CDR3 sequence reads: CASSLRLAGGRTDTQYF. The DNA for the CDR3 is TGTGCCAGCAGCTTACGACTAGCGGGGGGGCGCACAGATACGCAGTATTTT.

The chain employs TRBV19 and TRBJ2-7; perhaps TRBD1 as D (7 bases). Trimming stripped 4 bases from V and 3 bases from J, with 13 bases between. CDR1 is LNHDA, CDR2 SQIVND, per germline (reference sequence). The CDR3 runs 14 residues. CDR3 sequence (DNA): TGTGCCAGTAGTAGAACAGGGGAGGTCTACGAGCAGTACTTC. The encoded protein is CASSRTGEVYEQYF. The variable domain in full, completed from reference TRBV19 and TRBJ2-7, reads DGGITQSPKYLFRKEGQNVTLSCEQNLNHDAMYWYRQDPGQGLRLIYYSQIVNDFQKGDIAEGYSVSREKKESFPLTVTSAQKNPTAFYLCASSRTGEVYEQYFGPGTRLTVT.

The chain combines TRBV15 with TRBJ2-3; no definite D call. The CDR3 has 16 residues. Looked up from germline, CDR1 is LNHNV and CDR2 is YYDKDF (reference sequence). Trimming took 1 base from V and 4 from J, leaving 15 bases between them. Here the CDR3 DNA reads TGTGCCACCAGCAGAGCCGACATAGGACGGGCAGATACGCAGTATTTT. Encoded protein: CATSRADIGRADTQYF.

The J gene is TRBJ1-1, the V gene TRBV7-9; D remains ambiguous. The CDR3 is 13 amino acids. V gave up 1 base and J gave up 1 base, with 4 bases separating them. Germline-derived CDR1 and CDR2 are SEHNR and FQNEAQ (reference sequence). The CDR3 loop is CASSLGANTEAFF. The CDR3 nucleotides are TGTGCCAGCAGCTTAGGGGCGAACACTGAAGCTTTCTTT.

The rearrangement joins TRBV6-5 to TRBJ1-1; TRBD1 matches at 7 bases. With V trimmed by 7 bases and J by 5 bases, 13 bases remained unmatched. Germline values: CDR1 MNHEY, CDR2 SVGAGI. The CDR3 length is 15 residues. In DNA, the CDR3 is TGTGCCAGCACCCCCAAGACAGGGAAGGTGACTGAAGCTTTCTTT. Protein: CASTPKTGKVTEAFF.

The V and J genes are TRBV27 and TRBJ1-2; the D gene is possibly TRBD1 (6 bases). Trimming removed 1 base at V and 8 bases at J, with 14 bases between. The CDR3 contains 14 residues. CDR1 and CDR2 from the germline V gene are MNHEY and SMNVEV (reference sequence). CDR3 sequence reads: CASSLLGGARGYTF. As DNA, the CDR3 is TGTGCCAGCAGTTTATTAGGGGGGGCAAGGGGCTACACCTTC.

A note on this clone: One junction end does not reproduce the germline sequence, and a read error may be involved. The rearrangement uses TRBV7-7 and TRBJ1-4; no definite D call. This CDR3 contains 14 residues. From germline, CDR1 is SSHAT and CDR2 FNYEAQ (reference sequence). The CDR3 spells CASSLALTNEKLFF. The CDR3 DNA is TGTGCTAGCAGCTTAGCTTTGACTAATGAAAAACTGTTTTTT.

The V and J genes are TRBV6-1 and TRBJ1-1, with 8 bases matching TRBD1. J lost 4 bases, V lost 7 bases, and 11 bases had no gene match. In germline, CDR1 is MNHNS, CDR2 SASEGT. The CDR3 length is 15 residues. The CDR3 region is CASNSLGTGFTEAFF. Here the CDR3 DNA reads TGTGCCAGCAATTCCTTGGGGACAGGTTTCACTGAAGCTTTCTTT.

The chain joins TRBV7-9 to TRBJ1-2; TRBD1 might be the D (5 bases). The CDR3 extends over 14 amino acids. The germline V gene encodes CDR1 SEHNR and CDR2 FQNEAQ (reference sequence). Trimming left V 1 base short and J 4 bases short, with 10 bases between. In DNA form, the CDR3 reads TGTGCCAGCAGCTTAGGGGGACTTCCCTATGGCTACACCTTC. This codes for CASSLGGLPYGYTF.

The V call is TRBV6-6, the J call TRBJ1-1; D not resolved. CDR3 length equals 14 residues. Germline V gene sequence: CDR1 MNHNY, CDR2 SVGAGI (reference sequence). The V and J ends lost 4 bases and 1 base respectively, with 10 bases between them. The CDR3 sequence is CASSSFGENTEAFF. The CDR3 region has the DNA TGTGCCAGCAGTTCCTTTGGAGAGAACACTGAAGCTTTCTTT.

The V and J genes are TRBV7-2 and TRBJ2-7; unclear D gene. The V end was cut by 0 bases, the J end by 2 bases, with 8 bases between. CDR3 size: 14 residues. Germline loops: CDR1 SGHTA, CDR2 FQGNSA. CDR3 nucleotides: TGTGCCAGCAGCTTAGCGTACGGAGCCTACGAGCAGTACTTC. It specifies CASSLAYGAYEQYF.

The gene calls are TRBV6-6 and TRBJ2-1; 9 bases are a match to TRBD2. The V segment lost 5 bases and the J segment 2 bases; nucleotides outside the gene matches: 7. Germline CDR1 MNHNY, CDR2 SVGAGI (reference sequence). The CDR3 runs to 16 residues. The CDR3 DNA follows: TGTGCCAGCAGTAGCTCTACTAGCGGGCCCTACAATGAGCAGTTCTTC. Protein sequence: CASSSSTSGPYNEQFF.